This TCR beta chain derives from a study of T cell responses to AZD1222 COVID-19 vaccine. This CDR3 comprises 15 residues. Trimming took 2 bases from V and 4 from J; bases not matched to a gene: 4. Germline CDR1 reads LGHDT; CDR2 reads YNNKEL (reference sequence). Libraries were prepared by immunoSEQ multiplex PCR; TCRdb keeps only in-frame clonotypes and omits some of them. The repertoire holds about 85,000 clones, with around 90% as singletons. This clone has just one count. Antigen specificity is unknown. Study results and limitations: Close to half of spike-specific TCRs reportedly recognize unmutated variant regions.

The chain links TRBV3-1 (or the pseudogene TRBV3-2) to TRBJ2-1, with 8 bases fitting TRBD1. The sequencing here drew on peripheral blood, taken on day 0 of AZD1222 vaccination. This clonotype was obtained from an adult in good health. CDR3 coding DNA: TGTGCCAGCAGCCAACAGGGGGCCGGATACAATGAGCAGTTCTTC. Its protein product is CASSQQGAGYNEQFF.